The 5 T cell receptor beta chains reported below all come from one sample, sequenced in a study of T cells in tumors after PD-1 blockade. Produced via immunoSEQ multiplex PCR; TCRdb's table is partial and in-frame only. This table holds about 25,000 clones, roughly 85% found once. Sequences were derived from PBMCs, sampled after anti-PD-1 treatment. Every receptor here comes from a human donor with basal cell carcinoma.

The gene calls are TRBV5-4 and TRBJ2-7; weak D call: TRBD1 (5 bases). The CDR3 has 15 residues. CDR1 is SGHNT, CDR2 YYREEE, per germline (reference sequence). V lost 6 bases, J lost 0 bases, and 16 bases lay in between. The CDR3 sequence is CASTPTPDNSYEQYF. The DNA of the CDR3 is TGTGCCAGCACCCCGACCCCGGACAACTCCTACGAGCAGTACTTC. The complete variable domain, with remaining parts taken from reference TRBV5-4 and TRBJ2-7, reads ETGVTQSPTHLIKTRGQQVTLRCSSQSGHNTVSWYQQALGQGPQFIFQYYREEENGRGNFPPRFSGLQFPNYSSELNVNALELDDSALYLCASTPTPDNSYEQYFGPGTRLTVT.

This chain joins TRBV9 and TRBJ1-4, with 8 bases matching TRBD1. Looked up from germline, CDR1 is SGDLS and CDR2 is YYNGEE. With V trimmed by 0 bases and J by 8 bases, 3 bases remained unmatched. The CDR3 runs to 14 residues. CDR3 region: CASSVGQGREKLFF. The CDR3 DNA reads TGTGCCAGCAGCGTAGGACAGGGGAGGGAAAAACTGTTTTTT. Looking up the rest from reference TRBV9 and TRBJ1-4 gives the full variable domain: DSGVTQTPKHLITATGQRVTLRCSPRSGDLSVYWYQQSLDQGLQFLIQYYNGEERAKGNILERFSAQQFPDLHSELNLSSLELGDSALYFCASSVGQGREKLFFGSGTQLSVL.

The rearrangement links TRBV20-1 to TRBJ2-3; TRBD2 might be the D (5 bases). Deletions cut 3 bases from V and 4 bases from J, with 11 bases between. The CDR3 is 13 amino acids. Germline-derived CDR1 and CDR2 are DFQATT and SNEGSKA (reference sequence). CDR3 bases: TGCAGTGCTAGTGGGCTAGCCCCAGATACGCAGTATTTT. It is translated as CSASGLAPDTQYF.

The chain couples TRBV2 to TRBJ1-5; tentatively, D is TRBD1 (5 bases). This CDR3 contains 13 residues. The V gene's germline CDR1 is SNHLY and CDR2 FYNNEI. Trimming removed 5 bases at V and 4 bases at J, with 9 bases between. CDR3 residues: CASSRRQNQPQHF. CDR3 DNA: TGTGCCAGCAGTAGGAGACAGAATCAGCCCCAGCATTTT.

The chain carries TRBV7-8 and TRBJ2-5; D unresolved. The V end lost 2 bases, the J end lost 3 bases, and 13 bases lay between the germline ends. The CDR3 loop spans 15 amino acids. CDR1 SGHVS and CDR2 FQNEAQ come from the germline V gene. As DNA, the CDR3 is TGTGCCAGCAGCTTACATGTCGTCGAAAAAGAGACCCAGTACTTC. Its protein is CASSLHVVEKETQYF. The complete variable domain, with remaining parts taken from reference TRBV7-8 and TRBJ2-5, reads GAGVSQSPRYKVAKRGQDVALRCDPISGHVSLFWYQQALGQGPEFLTYFQNEAQLDKSGLPSDRFFAERPEGSVSTLKIQRTQQEDSAVYLCASSLHVVEKETQYFGPGTRLLVL.